This TCR beta chain emerged from a study of T cell clones after liver transplantation. Study-wide context: Subjects received no induction therapy and standard immunosuppression until randomization at 12-24 months post-transplant.

This CDR3 has 15 residues. The germline CDR1 and CDR2 sequences are MNHNS and SASEGT. V was clipped by 3 bases and J by 7 bases, with 15 bases between them. Data came from immunoSEQ multiplex PCR; TCRdb stores just in-frame clones and leaves some out. This repertoire shows roughly 62,000 clones, 70% found once; its top ten account for over 2.5%. To note about this clone: Antigen specificity is unknown.

Points from the study as a whole: In two subjects, few donor cells limited the measurable donor-reactive repertoire.

This sequence was found in a human patient who received a liver transplant. Some T cells may be supplied by the graft donor. The rearrangement uses TRBV6-1 and TRBJ1-4; TRBD1 might be the D (6 bases). This sample comprised CD4+ T cells from blood, obtained at the approximately 15-month timepoint. CDR3 nucleotides: TGTGCCAGCAGTGATGCACAGGGAGGCGGTGAAAAACTGTTTTTT. Amino acid sequence: CASSDAQGGGEKLFF.